This T cell receptor (beta chain) was captured by sequencing in a study of T cells in localized non-small cell lung cancer. In germline, CDR1 is SGHKS, CDR2 YYEKEE (reference sequence). This CDR3 comprises 16 residues. V gave up 3 bases and J gave up 0 bases; unmatched junction bases: 6. Sequenced by immunoSEQ multiplex PCR; TCRdb stores in-frame clones only, minus some. The data show around 25,000 clones, with about 94% seen just once and approximately 2.7% held by the top ten. This chain links TRBV5-5 with TRBJ2-3; 8 positions agree with TRBD2. This clonotype was sampled from a woman aged 40-69 years with stage I lung adenocarcinoma. The input for sequencing was peripheral blood, taken before any cancer treatment. CDR3 sequence: CASSWTRTSSTDTQYF. The CDR3 region has the DNA TGTGCCAGCAGCTGGACTAGGACTAGCAGCACAGATACGCAGTATTTT.